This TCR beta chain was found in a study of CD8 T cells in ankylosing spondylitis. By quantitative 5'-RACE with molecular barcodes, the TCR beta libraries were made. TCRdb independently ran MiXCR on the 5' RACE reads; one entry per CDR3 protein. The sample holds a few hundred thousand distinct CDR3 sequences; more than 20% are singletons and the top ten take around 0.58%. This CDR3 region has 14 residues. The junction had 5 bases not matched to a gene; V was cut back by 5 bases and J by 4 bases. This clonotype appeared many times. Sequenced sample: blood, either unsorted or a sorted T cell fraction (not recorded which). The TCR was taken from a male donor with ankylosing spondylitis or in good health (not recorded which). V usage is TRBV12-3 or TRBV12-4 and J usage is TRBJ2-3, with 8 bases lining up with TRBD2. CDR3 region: CASSPMTSADTQYF. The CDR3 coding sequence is TGTGCCAGCAGTCCCATGACTAGCGCAGATACGCAGTATTTT.